This TCR beta chain was obtained from a study of OX40 agonist ivuxolimab in advanced cancers. Study overall: Dose-escalation patients were diagnosed with hepatocellular carcinoma, melanoma, renal cell cancer or head and neck cancer. Findings of the study overall: At 0.1 to 3.0 mg/kg and by week 6, clonal expansion occurred in CD4+ and CD8+ blood T cells.

Assay used: immunoSEQ multiplex PCR; TCRdb lists only in-frame clones, some missing. The sample has tens of thousands of clones, about 85% seen once. Regarding this clone: The antigen remains unidentified. The same CDR3 can be traced to other DNA sequences in this sample.

This CDR3 has 14 amino acids. The germline V gene has CDR1 SGHTA and CDR2 FQGNSA. V lost 0 bases, J lost 7 bases, and 10 bases lay in between. The sequence derives from an adult with an advanced solid tumor such as melanoma, head and neck, liver or kidney cancer. The sample here was CD4+ or CD8+ T cells sorted from blood, taken in a trial of the OX40 agonist ivuxolimab. This chain connects TRBV7-2 to TRBJ1-5; D perhaps matches TRBD1 (5 bases). DNA for the CDR3: TGTGCCAGCAGCTTAGCGTTGCAGGGACAGCCCCAGCATTTT. Translating it yields CASSLALQGQPQHF.